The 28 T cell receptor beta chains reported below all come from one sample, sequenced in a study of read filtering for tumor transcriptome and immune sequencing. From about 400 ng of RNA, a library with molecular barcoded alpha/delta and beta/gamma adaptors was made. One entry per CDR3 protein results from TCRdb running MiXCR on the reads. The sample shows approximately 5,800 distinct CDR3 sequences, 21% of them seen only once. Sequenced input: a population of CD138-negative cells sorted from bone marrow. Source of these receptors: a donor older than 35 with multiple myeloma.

CDR3 bases: TGTGCCAGTAATGCAGAACTTAGCTCCTACGAGCAGTACTTC. This sequence encodes CASNAELSSYEQYF. The J gene is TRBJ2-7, the V gene TRBV6-4; unclear D gene. This CDR3 spans 14 amino acids. V lost 9 bases, J lost 0 bases, and 15 bases lay in between. The germline CDR1 and CDR2 sequences are MRHNA and SNTAGT.

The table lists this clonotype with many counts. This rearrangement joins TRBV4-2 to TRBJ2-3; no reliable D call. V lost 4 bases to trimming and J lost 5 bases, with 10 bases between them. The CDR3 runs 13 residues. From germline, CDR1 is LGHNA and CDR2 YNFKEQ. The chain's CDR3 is CASSREVGDTQYF. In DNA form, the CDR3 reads TGTGCCAGCAGCCGCGAAGTGGGAGATACGCAGTATTTT.

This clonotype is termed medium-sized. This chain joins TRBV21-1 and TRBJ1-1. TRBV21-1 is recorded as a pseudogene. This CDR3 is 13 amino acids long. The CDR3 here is CASSSPVNTEAFF. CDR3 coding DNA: TGTGCCAGCAGCTCTCCGGTAAACACTGAAGCTTTCTTT.

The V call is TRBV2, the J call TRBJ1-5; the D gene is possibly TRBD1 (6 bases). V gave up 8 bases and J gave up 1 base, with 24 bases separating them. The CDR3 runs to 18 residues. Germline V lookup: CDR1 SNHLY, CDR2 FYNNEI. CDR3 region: CASGEVGGLGRSNQPQHF. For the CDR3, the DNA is TGTGCCAGCGGGGAAGTAGGGGGATTAGGCCGCAGCAATCAGCCCCAGCATTTT.

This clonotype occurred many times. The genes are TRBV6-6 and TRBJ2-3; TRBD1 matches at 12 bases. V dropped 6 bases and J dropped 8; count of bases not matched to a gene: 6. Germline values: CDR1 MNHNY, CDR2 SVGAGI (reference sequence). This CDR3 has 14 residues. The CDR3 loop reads CASRFSGQGATQYF. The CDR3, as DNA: TGTGCCAGCAGGTTTTCGGGACAGGGGGCTACGCAGTATTTT.

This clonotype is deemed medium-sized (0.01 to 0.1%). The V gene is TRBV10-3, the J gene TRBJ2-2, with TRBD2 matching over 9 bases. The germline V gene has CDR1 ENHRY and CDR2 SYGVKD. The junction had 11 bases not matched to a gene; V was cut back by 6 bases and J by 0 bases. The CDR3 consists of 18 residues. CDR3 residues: CAIRPSGGGRANTGELFF. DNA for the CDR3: TGTGCCATCAGGCCCTCGGGGGGCGGGAGGGCGAACACCGGGGAGCTGTTTTTT.

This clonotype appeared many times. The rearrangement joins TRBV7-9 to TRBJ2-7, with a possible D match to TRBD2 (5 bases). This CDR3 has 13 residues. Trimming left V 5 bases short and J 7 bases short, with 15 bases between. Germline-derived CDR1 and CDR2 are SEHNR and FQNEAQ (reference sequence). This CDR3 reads CASSPDSLREQYF. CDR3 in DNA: TGTGCCAGCAGCCCGGACTCTTTGCGGGAGCAGTACTTC.

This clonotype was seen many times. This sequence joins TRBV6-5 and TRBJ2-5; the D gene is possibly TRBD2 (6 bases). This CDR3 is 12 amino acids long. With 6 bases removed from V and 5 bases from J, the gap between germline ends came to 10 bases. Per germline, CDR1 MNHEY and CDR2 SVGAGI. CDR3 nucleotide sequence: TGTGCCAGCAGCGGGAGATTTGAGACCCAGTACTTC. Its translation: CASSGRFETQYF.

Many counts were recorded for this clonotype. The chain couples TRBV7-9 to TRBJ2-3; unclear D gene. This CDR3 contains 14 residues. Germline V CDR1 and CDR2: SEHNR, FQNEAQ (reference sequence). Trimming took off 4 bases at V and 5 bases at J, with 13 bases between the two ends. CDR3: CASSSQTHQDTQYF. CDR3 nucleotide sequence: TGTGCCAGCAGCTCCCAGACACATCAAGATACGCAGTATTTT.

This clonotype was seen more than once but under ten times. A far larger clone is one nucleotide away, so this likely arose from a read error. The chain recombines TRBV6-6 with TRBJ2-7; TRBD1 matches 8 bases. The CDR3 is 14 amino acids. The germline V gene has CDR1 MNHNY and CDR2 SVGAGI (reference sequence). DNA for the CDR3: TGTGCCAGCAGTTACGGACAGGGATTCTCCGAGCAGTGCTTC. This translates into CASSYGQGFSEQCF.

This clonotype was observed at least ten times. CDR3 amino acids: CASMALPAGALTQYF. The DNA of the CDR3 is TGTGCCAGCATGGCGCTTCCAGCGGGGGCACTTACGCAGTATTTT. The V gene is TRBV6-5, the J gene TRBJ2-3, with 8 bases identical to TRBD2. The J segment lost 8 bases and the V segment lost 7 bases, leaving 14 bases of the junction unmatched. Germline V gene sequence: CDR1 MNHEY, CDR2 SVGAGI. This CDR3 is 15 amino acids long.

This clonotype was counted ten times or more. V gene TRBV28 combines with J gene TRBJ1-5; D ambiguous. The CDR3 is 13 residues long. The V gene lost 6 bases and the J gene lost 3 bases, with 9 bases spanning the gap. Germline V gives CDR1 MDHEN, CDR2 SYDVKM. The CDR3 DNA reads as TGTGCCAGCAGAGAACGGGACAATCAGCCCCAGCATTTT. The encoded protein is CASRERDNQPQHF.

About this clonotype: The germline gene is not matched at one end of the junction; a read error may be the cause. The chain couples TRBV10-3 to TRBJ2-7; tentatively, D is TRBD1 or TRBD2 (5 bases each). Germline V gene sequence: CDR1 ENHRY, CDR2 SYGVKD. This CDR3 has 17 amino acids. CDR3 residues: CAICESSIMGVNYEQYF. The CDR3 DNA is TGTGCCATCTGTGAGTCGAGTATCATGGGGGTTAACTACGAGCAGTACTTC.

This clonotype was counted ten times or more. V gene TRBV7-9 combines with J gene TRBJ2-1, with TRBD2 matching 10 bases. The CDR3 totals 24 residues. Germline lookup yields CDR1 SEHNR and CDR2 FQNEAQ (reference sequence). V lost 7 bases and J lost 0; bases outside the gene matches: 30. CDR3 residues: CASNPLSRFRTSGHPFLSYNEQFF. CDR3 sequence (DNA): TGTGCCAGCAACCCCCTGAGCAGGTTCCGGACTAGCGGACATCCCTTCCTCTCCTACAATGAGCAGTTCTTC.

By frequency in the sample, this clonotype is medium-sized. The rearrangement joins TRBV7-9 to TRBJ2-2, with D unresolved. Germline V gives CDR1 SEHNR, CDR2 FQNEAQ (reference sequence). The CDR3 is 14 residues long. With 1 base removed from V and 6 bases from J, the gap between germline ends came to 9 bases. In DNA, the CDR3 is TGTGCCAGCAGCTTAGGACATACCCCCGGGGAGCTGTTTTTT. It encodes CASSLGHTPGELFF. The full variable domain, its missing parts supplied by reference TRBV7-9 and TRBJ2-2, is DTGVSQNPRHKITKRGQNVTFRCDPISEHNRLYWYRQTLGQGPEFLTYFQNEAQLEKSRLLSDRFSAERPKGSFSTLEIQRTEQGDSAMYLCASSLGHTPGELFFGEGSRLTVL.

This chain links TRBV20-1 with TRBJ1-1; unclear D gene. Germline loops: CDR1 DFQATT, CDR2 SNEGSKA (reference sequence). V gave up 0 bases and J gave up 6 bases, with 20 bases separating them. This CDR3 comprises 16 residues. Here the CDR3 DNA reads TGCAGTGCTAGAGATTCCGGGCCACTCAGGTTATCTGAAGCTTTCTTT. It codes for CSARDSGPLRLSEAFF.

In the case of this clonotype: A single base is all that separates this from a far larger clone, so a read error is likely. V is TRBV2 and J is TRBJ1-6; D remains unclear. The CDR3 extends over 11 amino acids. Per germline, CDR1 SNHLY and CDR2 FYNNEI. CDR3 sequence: CASSGVTEALF. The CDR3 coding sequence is TGTGCCAGTTCCGGGGTCACTGAAGCTCTCTTT.

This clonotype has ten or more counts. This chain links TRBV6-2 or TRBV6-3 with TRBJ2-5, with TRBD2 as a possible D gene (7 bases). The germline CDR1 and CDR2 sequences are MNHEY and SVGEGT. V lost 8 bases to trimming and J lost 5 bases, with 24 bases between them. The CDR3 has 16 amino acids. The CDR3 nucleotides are TGTGCCAGCTCCCTGAGGGGGGGAGGGCCGCCGGAGACCCAGTACTTC. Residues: CASSLRGGGPPETQYF.

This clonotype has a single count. CDR3 nucleotides: TGTGCGCGCAGGGGACTAGCGGGAAATTTTGAGCAGTTCTTC. It translates to CARRGLAGNFEQFF. The V call is TRBV25-1, the J call TRBJ2-1, with 13 positions matching TRBD2. Looked up from germline, CDR1 is MGHDK and CDR2 is SYGVNS. This CDR3 region has 14 residues.

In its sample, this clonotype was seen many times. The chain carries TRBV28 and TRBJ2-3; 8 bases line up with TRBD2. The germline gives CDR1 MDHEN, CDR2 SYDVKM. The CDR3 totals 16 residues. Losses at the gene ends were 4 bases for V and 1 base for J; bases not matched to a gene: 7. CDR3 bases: TGTGCCAGCAGTTCCCCCCGGGGGGGGGGCACAGATACGCAGTATTTT. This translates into CASSSPRGGGTDTQYF.

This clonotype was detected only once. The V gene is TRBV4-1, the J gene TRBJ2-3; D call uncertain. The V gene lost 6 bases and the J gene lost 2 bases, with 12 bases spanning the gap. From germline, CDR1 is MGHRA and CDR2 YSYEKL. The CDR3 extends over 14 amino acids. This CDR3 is CASRPGQATDTQYF. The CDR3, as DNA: TGCGCCAGCAGGCCCGGCCAGGCCACAGATACGCAGTATTTT.

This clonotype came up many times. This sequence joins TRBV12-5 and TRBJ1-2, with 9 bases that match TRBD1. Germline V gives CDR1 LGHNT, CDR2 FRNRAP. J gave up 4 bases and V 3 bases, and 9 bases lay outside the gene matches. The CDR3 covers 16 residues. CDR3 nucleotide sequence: TGTGCTAGTGGTTTAAACTACAGGGGGCTCGCCTATGGCTACACCTTC. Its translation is CASGLNYRGLAYGYTF.

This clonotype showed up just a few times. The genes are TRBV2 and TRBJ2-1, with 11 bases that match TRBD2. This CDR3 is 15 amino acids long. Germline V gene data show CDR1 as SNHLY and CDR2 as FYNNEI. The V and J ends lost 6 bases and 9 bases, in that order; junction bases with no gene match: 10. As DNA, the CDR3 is TGTGCCAGCAGGGCCGGGACTAGCGGAGAAAGTGAGCAGTTCTTC. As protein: CASRAGTSGESEQFF.

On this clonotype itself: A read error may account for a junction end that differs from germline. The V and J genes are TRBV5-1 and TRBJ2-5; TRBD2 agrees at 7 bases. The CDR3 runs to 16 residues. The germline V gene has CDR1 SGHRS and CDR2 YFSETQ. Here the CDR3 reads CAGSTLMGGPKEAQYF. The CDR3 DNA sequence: TGCGCCGGCAGCACCCTCATGGGAGGGCCGAAAGAGGCCCAGTACTTC.

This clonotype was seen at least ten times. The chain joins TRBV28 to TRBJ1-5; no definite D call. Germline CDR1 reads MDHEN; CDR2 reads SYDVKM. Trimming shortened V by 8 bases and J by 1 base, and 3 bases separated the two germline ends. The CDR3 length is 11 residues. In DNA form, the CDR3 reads TGTGCCAGCCACAGCAATCAGCCCCAGCATTTT. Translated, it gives CASHSNQPQHF. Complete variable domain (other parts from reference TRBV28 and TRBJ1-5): DVKVTQSSRYLVKRTGEKVFLECVQDMDHENMFWYRQDPGLGLRLIYFSYDVKMKEKGDIPEGYSVSREKKERFSLILESASTNQTSMYLCASHSNQPQHFGDGTRLSIL.

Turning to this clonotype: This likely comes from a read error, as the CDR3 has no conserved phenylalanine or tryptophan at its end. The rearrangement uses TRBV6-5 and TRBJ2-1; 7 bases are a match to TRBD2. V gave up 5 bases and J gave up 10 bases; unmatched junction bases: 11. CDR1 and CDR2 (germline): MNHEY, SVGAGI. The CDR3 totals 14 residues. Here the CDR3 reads CASSPSGPEQEQFL. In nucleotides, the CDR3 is TGTGCCAGCAGTCCTAGCGGCCCTGAGCAAGAGCAGTTCCTC.

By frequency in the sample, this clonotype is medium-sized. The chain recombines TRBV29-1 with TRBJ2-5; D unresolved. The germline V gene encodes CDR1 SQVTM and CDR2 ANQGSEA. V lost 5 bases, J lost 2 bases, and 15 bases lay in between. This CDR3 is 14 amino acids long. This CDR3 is CSVITLTLQETQYF. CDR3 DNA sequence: TGCAGCGTTATTACGTTGACTTTACAAGAGACCCAGTACTTC.

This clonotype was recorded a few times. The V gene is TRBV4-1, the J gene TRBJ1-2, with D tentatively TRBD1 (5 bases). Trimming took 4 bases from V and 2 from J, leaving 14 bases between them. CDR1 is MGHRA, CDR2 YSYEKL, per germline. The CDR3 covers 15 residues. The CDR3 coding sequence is TGCGCCAGCAGCCGAACGAGGACACCCAACTATGGCTACACCTTC. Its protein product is CASSRTRTPNYGYTF.